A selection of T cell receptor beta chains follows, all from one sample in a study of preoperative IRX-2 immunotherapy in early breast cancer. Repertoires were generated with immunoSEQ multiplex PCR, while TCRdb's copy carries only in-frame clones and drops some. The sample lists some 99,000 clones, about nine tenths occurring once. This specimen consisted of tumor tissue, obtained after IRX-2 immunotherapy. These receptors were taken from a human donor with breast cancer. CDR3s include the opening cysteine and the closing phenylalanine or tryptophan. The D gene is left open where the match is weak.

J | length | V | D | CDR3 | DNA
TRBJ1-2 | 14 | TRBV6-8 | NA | CASSSVGTLRGYTF | TGTGCCAGCAGCTCCGTCGGGACACTTCGCGGCTACACCTTC
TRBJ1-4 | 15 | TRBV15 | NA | CATSRGGDKDEKLFF | TGTGCCACCAGCAGAGGAGGAGACAAGGATGAAAAACTGTTTTTT
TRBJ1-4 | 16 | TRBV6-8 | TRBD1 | CASRTGERGTNEKLFF | TGTGCCAGCCGGACAGGGGAGAGAGGGACTAATGAAAAACTGTTTTTT
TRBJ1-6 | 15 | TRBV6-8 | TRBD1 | CASNRSGQNNSPLHF | TGTGCCAGCAATAGGTCGGGACAGAATAATTCACCCCTCCACTTT
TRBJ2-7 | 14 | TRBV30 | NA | CAWSGAGGRYEQYF | TGTGCCTGGAGTGGGGCCGGCGGACGATACGAGCAGTACTTC
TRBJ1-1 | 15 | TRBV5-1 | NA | CASSLEAGRNTEAFF | TGCGCCAGCAGCTTGGAAGCAGGGCGGAACACTGAAGCTTTCTTT
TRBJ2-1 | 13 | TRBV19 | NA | CASSMIRDTEQFF | TGTGCCAGTAGTATGATCAGGGATACTGAGCAGTTCTTC
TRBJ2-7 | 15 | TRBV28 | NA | CASSLGGQMSYEQYF | TGTGCCAGCAGCCTCGGGGGACAGATGTCCTACGAGCAGTACTTC
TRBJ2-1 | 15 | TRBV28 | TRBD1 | CASSPGQGYGNEQFF | TGTGCCAGCAGTCCGGGACAGGGATATGGTAATGAGCAGTTCTTC
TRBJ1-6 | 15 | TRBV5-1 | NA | CASSDAGFYNSPLHF | TGCGCCAGCAGCGATGCAGGGTTCTATAATTCACCCCTCCACTTT
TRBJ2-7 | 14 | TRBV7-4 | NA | CASSLAPRANEQYF | TGTGCCAGCAGCTTAGCCCCCAGGGCGAACGAGCAGTACTTC
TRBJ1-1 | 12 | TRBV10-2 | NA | CASSDEAWSAFF | TGCGCCAGCAGTGACGAGGCCTGGTCGGCTTTCTTT
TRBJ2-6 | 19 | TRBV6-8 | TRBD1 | CASSYLPGQGNSGANVLTF | TGTGCCAGCAGTTACCTACCGGGACAGGGAAACTCTGGGGCCAACGTCCTGACTTTC
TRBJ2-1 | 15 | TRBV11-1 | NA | CASSFRGRVTNEQFF | TGTGCCAGCAGCTTTCGGGGTCGGGTGACCAATGAGCAGTTCTTC
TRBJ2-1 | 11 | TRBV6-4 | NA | CASGNNNEQFF | TGTGCCAGCGGCAATAACAATGAGCAGTTCTTC
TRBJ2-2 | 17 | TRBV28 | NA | CASSSPGTASNTGELFF | TGTGCCAGCAGTTCCCCCGGGACCGCATCGAACACCGGGGAGCTGTTTTTT
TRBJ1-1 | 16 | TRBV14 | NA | CASSSRAWSMNTEAFF | TGTGCCAGCAGCTCACGAGCATGGTCAATGAACACTGAAGCTTTCTTT